This is a list of T cell receptor beta chains from one sample in a study of blood T cell repertoires in COVID-19. Sequencing was performed with immunoSEQ multiplex PCR; in TCRdb, only in-frame clones are kept and a portion is missing. The data show roughly 250,000 clones, with around 83% seen just once and approximately 1.4% held by the top ten. Sequenced: peripheral blood. These receptors came from a middle-aged woman who had recovered from COVID-19. The CDR3 runs from the conserved cysteine through the conserved F or W. The D gene is left open where the match is weak. Part of the rows lack a size; the others show once, few, many or a class for expanded clones.

clone_size j_call d_call v_call cdr3_aa cdr3_nt
once TRBJ1-1 TRBD1 TRBV30 CAWSLQGAEAFF TGTGCCTGGAGTCTACAGGGGGCTGAAGCTTTCTTT
- TRBJ2-1 - TRBV11-3 CASSLRQDGIEQFF TGTGCCAGCAGCTTGCGACAGGATGGTATTGAGCAGTTCTTC
- TRBJ2-7 TRBD2 TRBV5-1 CASSHGTSVYYEQYF TGCGCCAGCAGCCACGGGACTAGCGTCTACTACGAGCAGTACTTC
- TRBJ1-2 TRBD1 TRBV2 CASINDRDNGYTF TGTGCCAGCATCAATGACAGGGATAATGGCTACACCTTC
once TRBJ2-3 - TRBV25-1 CASSESGRGADTQYF TGTGCCAGCAGTGAAAGTGGCAGGGGGGCAGATACGCAGTATTTT
many TRBJ1-2 TRBD1 TRBV28 CATSPPRAGGNYGYTF TGTGCCACCTCCCCCCCGCGGGCAGGGGGCAATTATGGCTACACCTTC
- TRBJ1-2 - TRBV5-1 CASSLELEFGYTF TGCGCCAGCAGCTTGGAGTTAGAGTTCGGCTACACCTTC
- TRBJ2-7 TRBD1 TRBV5-5 CASSWTPGQGAYEQYF TGTGCCAGCAGCTGGACGCCGGGGCAGGGGGCGTACGAGCAGTACTTC
- TRBJ1-4 - TRBV10-3 CAISDRRGAGEKLFF TGTGCCATCAGTGACAGGCGGGGCGCGGGGGAAAAACTGTTTTTT
- TRBJ1-4 - TRBV27 CASRSHGPNEKLFF TGTGCCAGCAGATCGCACGGTCCTAATGAAAAACTGTTTTTT
- TRBJ1-1 TRBD1 TRBV30 CAWRITGGRAMNTEAFF TGTGCCTGGAGGATTACAGGGGGTCGGGCCATGAACACTGAAGCTTTCTTT
once TRBJ2-5 TRBD1 TRBV13 CASSRGGQGEQETQYF TGTGCCAGCAGCCGAGGAGGACAGGGGGAACAAGAGACCCAGTACTTC
- TRBJ2-7 - TRBV7-9 CASSFTGIYEQYF TGTGCCAGCAGCTTTACAGGGATATACGAGCAGTACTTC
- TRBJ1-4 - TRBV5-6 CASSTPSRGYEKLFF TGTGCCAGCAGCACCCCCAGTCGGGGTTATGAAAAACTGTTTTTT
- TRBJ1-6 TRBD1 TRBV4-2 CASSQLGTGPSSYNSPLHF TGTGCCAGCAGCCAACTCGGGACAGGGCCAAGCTCCTATAATTCACCCCTCCACTTT
- TRBJ2-3 - TRBV12-5 CASGELDTQYF TGTGCTAGTGGGGAGCTAGATACGCAGTATTTT
once TRBJ1-5 - TRBV19 CASRQGSQPQHF TGTGCCAGTAGGCAGGGGAGTCAGCCCCAGCATTTT
- TRBJ2-1 - TRBV2 CASSSLRIGSNEQFF TGTGCCAGCAGTTCTTTACGCATTGGTAGCAATGAGCAGTTCTTC
- TRBJ1-2 - TRBV7-6 CASSLGGYYGYTF TGTGCCAGCAGCTTAGGAGGGTACTATGGCTACACCTTC
- TRBJ1-2 - TRBV7-9 CASSLTEDYGYTF TGTGCCAGCAGCTTAACAGAAGATTATGGCTACACCTTC
- TRBJ1-2 - TRBV12-3/TRBV12-4 CASSFSGYGYTF TGTGCCAGCAGTTTTTCAGGCTATGGCTACACCTTC
- TRBJ1-1 - TRBV7-9 CASTRDLAFF TGTGCCAGCACCCGAGATTTGGCTTTCTTT
- TRBJ2-5 - TRBV6-6 CASSPGTLGGETQYF TGTGCCAGCAGCCCCGGGACCCTCGGAGGGGAGACCCAGTACTTC
- TRBJ1-2 TRBD1 TRBV24-1 CATSRQGLDDYTF TGTGCCACCAGTCGACAGGGATTAGACGACTACACCTTC
- TRBJ1-2 - TRBV29-1 CSVEGTGVYGYTF TGCAGCGTTGAAGGCACGGGTGTTTATGGCTACACCTTC
- TRBJ1-1 - TRBV18 CASSAVGVAEAFF TGTGCCAGCTCGGCGGTGGGTGTTGCTGAAGCTTTCTTT
few TRBJ1-2 TRBD1 TRBV5-6 CASSLWDRDGYTF TGTGCCAGCAGCTTGTGGGACAGGGATGGCTACACCTTC
- TRBJ1-2 TRBD1 TRBV5-4 CASSLEGSGGHGYTF TGTGCCAGCAGCTTGGAGGGGTCAGGGGGCCATGGCTACACCTTC
few TRBJ1-6 - TRBV19 CASSMSGVRSYNSPLHF TGTGCCAGTAGTATGTCCGGGGTGCGGTCCTATAATTCACCCCTCCACTTT
- TRBJ1-1 TRBD1 TRBV28 CASSITQGETEAFF TGTGCCAGCAGTATAACACAGGGGGAGACTGAAGCTTTCTTT
once TRBJ2-7 - TRBV5-1 CASSWDSAREQYF TGCGCCAGCAGCTGGGACTCGGCTCGGGAGCAGTACTTC
few TRBJ1-2 - TRBV28 CASSAPGVDYGYTF TGTGCCAGCAGTGCCCCCGGGGTCGACTATGGCTACACCTTC
- TRBJ2-3 TRBD2 TRBV20-1 CSASGRVAGPRTDTQYF TGCAGTGCTAGTGGGAGGGTAGCGGGGCCCCGCACAGATACGCAGTATTTT
once TRBJ1-1 TRBD1 TRBV18 CASSPTQGQGWMNTEAFF TGTGCCAGCTCACCCACTCAGGGACAGGGGTGGATGAACACTGAAGCTTTCTTT
- TRBJ2-7 - TRBV28 CASSLGNYEQYF TGTGCCAGCAGTTTAGGCAACTACGAGCAGTACTTC
- TRBJ2-5 - TRBV5-4 CASSLVGPQGETQYF TGTGCCAGCAGCTTGGTTGGACCCCAGGGGGAGACCCAGTACTTC
- TRBJ2-5 TRBD2 TRBV7-9 CASSFSGVQETQYF TGTGCCAGCAGCTTTAGCGGGGTACAAGAGACCCAGTACTTC
- TRBJ2-7 TRBD1 TRBV7-8 CASAKAGGYSYEQYF TGTGCCAGCGCCAAGGCAGGGGGTTACTCCTACGAGCAGTACTTC
- TRBJ2-2 TRBD1 TRBV6-6 CASRFRDRGSGELFF TGTGCCAGCAGATTCCGGGACAGGGGCTCCGGGGAGCTGTTTTTT
- TRBJ2-2 - TRBV19 CASSMGLPAGELFF TGTGCCAGTAGTATGGGACTTCCTGCCGGGGAGCTGTTTTTT
- TRBJ2-2 - TRBV27 CASRLTSEPYTGELFF TGTGCCAGCAGACTAACCTCGGAACCTTACACCGGGGAGCTGTTTTTT
- TRBJ2-6 - TRBV5-1 CASSLLPGGTGANVLTF TGCGCCAGCAGCTTGCTTCCTGGGGGCACTGGGGCCAACGTCCTGACTTTC
- TRBJ1-2 - TRBV5-5 CASSPWTENGYTF TGTGCCAGCAGCCCCTGGACAGAGAATGGCTACACCTTC
- TRBJ2-5 - TRBV19 CASSNRETQYF TGTGCCAGTAGTAATCGAGAGACCCAGTACTTC